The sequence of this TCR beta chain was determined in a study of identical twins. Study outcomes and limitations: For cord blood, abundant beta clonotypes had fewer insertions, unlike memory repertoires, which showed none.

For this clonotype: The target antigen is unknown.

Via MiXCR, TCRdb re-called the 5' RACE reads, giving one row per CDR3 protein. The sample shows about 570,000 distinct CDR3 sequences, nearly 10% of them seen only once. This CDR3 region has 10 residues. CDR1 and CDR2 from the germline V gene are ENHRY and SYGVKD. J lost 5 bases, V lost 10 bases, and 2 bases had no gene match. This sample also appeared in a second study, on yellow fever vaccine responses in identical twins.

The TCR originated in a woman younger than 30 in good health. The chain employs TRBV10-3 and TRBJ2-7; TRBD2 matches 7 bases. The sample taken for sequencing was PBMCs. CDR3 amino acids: CATGTNEQYF. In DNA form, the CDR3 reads TGTGCCACTGGGACTAACGAGCAGTACTTC.